A single sample gave rise to the 27 T cell receptor beta chains below, sequenced in a study of human T cells and chemical hapten exposure. From the RACE reads, TCRdb called clonotypes with MiXCR, one entry per CDR3 protein. Here the sample spans just over 350,000 distinct CDR3 sequences, under 6.5% being singletons. Time point described: patch test 2, 6 weeks after DPC sensitization. As to treatment: therapeutic diphenylcyclopropenone sensitization with weekly scalp DPC. The starting material was whole blood, obtained in connection with sensitization to the hapten diphenylcyclopropenone (DPC). These receptors were taken from a woman in her late teens or twenties with alopecia areata. Some clones in this sample may be carry-over from other donors' samples.

This clonotype was seen repeatedly, ten times or more. The chain links TRBV12-3 or TRBV12-4 to TRBJ1-1, with a possible D match to TRBD1 (6 bases). V gave up 3 bases and J gave up 0 bases, with 11 bases separating them. The CDR3 runs to 15 residues. Here the CDR3 DNA reads TGTGCCAGCAGTTTTCGACAGGCCATGAACACTGAAGCTTTCTTT. Translating it yields CASSFRQAMNTEAFF.

This clonotype was observed a few times. The chain is built from TRBV27 and TRBJ2-2; TRBD1 might be the D (5 bases). The CDR3 covers 18 residues. The germline V and J ends were trimmed by 4 bases and 4 bases, with 22 bases remaining between them. CDR1 MNHEY and CDR2 SMNVEV come from the germline V gene (reference sequence). CDR3 nucleotides: TGTGCCAGCAGTTCCACCGCGACAGATCCCGCGACCACCGGGGAGCTGTTTTTT. Translated: CASSSTATDPATTGELFF.

In this sample, this clonotype turned up many times. This chain uses TRBV20-1 with TRBJ1-1; possibly TRBD1 for D (5 bases). V dropped 1 base and J dropped 1 base, with 19 bases sitting between them. Germline CDR1 reads DFQATT; CDR2 reads SNEGSKA (reference sequence). The CDR3 is 17 amino acids. For the CDR3, the DNA is TGCAGTGCTAGAGCCTCCCTGGGACCGCGAGCGAACACTGAAGCTTTCTTT. This codes for CSARASLGPRANTEAFF.

In its sample, this clonotype is large. V gene TRBV13 combines with J gene TRBJ2-5; the D is unclear. Germline-derived CDR1 and CDR2 are PRHDT and FYEKMQ (reference sequence). V dropped 5 bases and J dropped 0 bases, with 10 bases sitting between them. This CDR3 is 14 amino acids long. CDR3 region: CASSPKQDQETQYF. The CDR3 DNA follows: TGTGCCAGCAGCCCAAAGCAGGACCAAGAGACCCAGTACTTC.

This clonotype was detected ten times or more. The V and J genes are TRBV6-2 or TRBV6-3 and TRBJ1-1, with 7 bases that match TRBD1. J lost 3 bases, V lost 6 bases, and 10 bases had no gene match. The germline V gene has CDR1 MNHEY and CDR2 SVGEGT. This CDR3 has 15 amino acids. The CDR3 protein is CASRDGRGQHTEAFF. Written as DNA, the CDR3 is TGTGCCAGCAGGGACGGACGGGGACAGCACACTGAAGCTTTCTTT.

Only a few counts were recorded for this clonotype. The chain recombines TRBV7-8 with TRBJ2-1; D is unclear. V dropped 0 bases and J dropped 4 bases, with 7 bases sitting between them. The CDR3 length is 14 residues. Germline V gene data show CDR1 as SGHVS and CDR2 as FQNEAQ. The CDR3 spells CASSLAAVYNEQFF. DNA for the CDR3: TGTGCCAGCAGCTTAGCAGCCGTATACAATGAGCAGTTCTTC.

Ten or more counts support this clonotype. The V call is TRBV6-5, the J call TRBJ1-5; the match to TRBD1 covers 8 bases. The ends lost 5 bases at V and 2 bases at J; junction bases unmatched: 5. CDR1 and CDR2 from the germline V gene are MNHEY and SVGAGI. The CDR3 totals 15 residues. The CDR3 here is CASSRTGSRNQPQHF. The CDR3 bases are TGTGCCAGCAGTAGGACAGGGTCTCGCAATCAGCCCCAGCATTTT.

This clonotype was seen many times. This rearrangement joins TRBV9 to TRBJ1-2; D unclear. The length of the CDR3 is 13 residues. The V end was cut by 4 bases, the J end by 7 bases, with 14 bases between. Germline V CDR1 and CDR2: SGDLS, YYNGEE. The CDR3 here is CASSIGLSAGYTF. CDR3 coding DNA: TGTGCCAGCAGCATCGGCCTATCCGCTGGCTACACCTTC.

The gene calls are TRBV18 and TRBJ2-5; no reliable D call. Trimming shortened V by 6 bases and J by 4 bases, and 12 bases separated the two germline ends. The CDR3 is 13 amino acids. CDR1 is KGHSH and CDR2 is LQKENI in the germline V gene. CDR3 nucleotide sequence: TGTGCCAGCTCGGACGCAGACCGAGAGACCCAGTACTTC. Its protein product is CASSDADRETQYF.

This clonotype was detected many times. The rearrangement joins TRBV24-1 to TRBJ2-7; no clear D. V lost 5 bases, J lost 1 base, and 5 bases lay in between. Germline CDR1 KGHDR, CDR2 SFDVKD. The CDR3 covers 12 residues. CDR3 region: CATSGGSYEQYF. Here the CDR3 DNA reads TGTGCCACCAGTGGAGGATCCTACGAGCAGTACTTC.

The rearrangement uses TRBV12-3 or TRBV12-4 and TRBJ2-1; D may be TRBD1 or TRBD2 (7 bases each). V lost 8 bases and J lost 8, with 16 bases in between. The CDR3 has 13 amino acids. CDR3 region: CASAWGGGDEQFF. The CDR3 DNA sequence: TGTGCCAGCGCCTGGGGAGGGGGCGATGAGCAGTTCTTC.

V and J are TRBV6-2 or TRBV6-3 and TRBJ2-3; 13 bases align to TRBD2. Germline CDR1 MNHEY, CDR2 SVGEGT. Germline trimming cut 6 bases from V and 3 bases from J; bases unmatched to any gene: 6. This CDR3 has 16 amino acids. CDR3 coding DNA: TGTGCCAGCAGCCTTACTAGCGGGGGGGAGACAGATACGCAGTATTTT. Its translation: CASSLTSGGETDTQYF.

This clonotype came up many times. The gene calls are TRBV3-1 and TRBJ1-1, with 9 bases fitting TRBD1. Germline CDR1 and CDR2: LGHDT and YNNKEL (reference sequence). V gave up 4 bases and J gave up 6 bases; unmatched junction bases: 9. This CDR3 spans 15 amino acids. The CDR3 is CASSPTGTGPPEAFF. The CDR3 DNA follows: TGTGCCAGCAGCCCCACCGGGACAGGGCCCCCTGAAGCTTTCTTT.

This clonotype was observed many times. This chain links TRBV28 with TRBJ1-1; D remains unclear. This CDR3 spans 14 amino acids. V gave up 6 bases and J gave up 4 bases, with 15 bases separating them. Germline CDR1 MDHEN, CDR2 SYDVKM. The CDR3: CASSSPDGVTEAFF. CDR3 nucleotide sequence: TGTGCCAGCAGCTCTCCGGACGGGGTCACTGAAGCTTTCTTT.

This sequence joins TRBV11-2 and TRBJ2-7; D is unclear. The CDR3 totals 12 residues. The germline V gene encodes CDR1 SGHAT and CDR2 FQNNGV. The V and J ends lost 0 bases and 4 bases respectively, with 4 bases between them. In nucleotides, the CDR3 is TGTGCCAGCAGCTTAGATGAATACGAGCAGTACTTC. It codes for CASSLDEYEQYF.

The V call is TRBV6-6, the J call TRBJ1-2, with 9 bases identical to TRBD1. V dropped 4 bases and J dropped 6; count of bases not matched to a gene: 9. Germline V gene data show CDR1 as MNHNY and CDR2 as SVGAGI (reference sequence). The CDR3 consists of 15 residues. The CDR3 spells CASSSTLGDRDGYTF. The CDR3, as DNA: TGTGCCAGCAGTTCTACTTTAGGGGACAGGGATGGCTACACCTTC.

This clonotype was counted ten times or more. The genes are TRBV6-6 and TRBJ1-1, with 8 bases that match TRBD1. J lost 1 base, V lost 7 bases, and 8 bases had no gene match. CDR3 length equals 15 residues. Germline values: CDR1 MNHNY, CDR2 SVGAGI (reference sequence). The CDR3 DNA is TGTGCCAGCACCCGGACAGGGCGATGGAACACTGAAGCTTTCTTT. This translates into CASTRTGRWNTEAFF.

This clonotype was recorded at least ten times. This chain joins TRBV10-3 and TRBJ1-2; 7 bases agree with TRBD1. Germline CDR1 reads ENHRY; CDR2 reads SYGVKD. The V segment lost 5 bases and the J segment 4 bases; nucleotides outside the gene matches: 1. The CDR3 is 12 residues long. The CDR3 loop is CAISSGGYGYTF. In DNA, the CDR3 is TGTGCCATCAGTTCAGGGGGCTATGGCTACACCTTC.

This clonotype was observed many times. The chain has TRBV6-5 and TRBJ1-2, with 9 bases aligning to TRBD1. Germline CDR1 reads MNHEY; CDR2 reads SVGAGI. The CDR3 has 15 residues. The junction had 13 bases not matched to a gene; V was cut back by 6 bases and J by 8 bases. DNA for the CDR3: TGTGCCAGCAGCCGATCAACAGGGGGCCGTGAGGGCTACACCTTC. Protein product: CASSRSTGGREGYTF.

This CDR3 reads CSASGGVGSYNEQFF. CDR3 sequence (DNA): TGCAGTGCTAGTGGGGGGGTTGGTTCCTACAATGAGCAGTTCTTC. The V and J genes are TRBV20-1 and TRBJ2-1; 7 nucleotides agree with TRBD2. The V segment lost 3 bases and the J segment 1 base; nucleotides outside the gene matches: 6. The V gene's germline CDR1 is DFQATT and CDR2 SNEGSKA (reference sequence). The CDR3 is 15 residues long.

The chain couples TRBV7-2 to TRBJ2-5; D is possibly TRBD1 (7 bases). CDR1 is SGHTA, CDR2 FQGNSA, per germline. The CDR3 is 14 residues long. V was cut by 8 bases and J by 5 bases, with 18 bases left in between. The CDR3 region is CASSPQGGRETQYF. As DNA, the CDR3 is TGTGCCAGCTCCCCTCAGGGGGGCCGGGAGACCCAGTACTTC.

CDR3 nucleotide sequence: TGTGCCAGCAGTCCGGGACTAGCGGGGGCAGATACGCAGTATTTT. Encoded protein: CASSPGLAGADTQYF. V gene TRBV28 combines with J gene TRBJ2-3, with 14 bases lining up with TRBD2. Germline V gene data show CDR1 as MDHEN and CDR2 as SYDVKM. Trimming took 5 bases from V and 4 from J; bases not matched to a gene: 2. This CDR3 contains 15 residues.

The V gene is TRBV4-1, the J gene TRBJ1-1, with unresolved D. The CDR3 has 11 amino acids. Germline V lookup: CDR1 MGHRA, CDR2 YSYEKL. The V end lost 3 bases, the J end lost 7 bases, and 6 bases lay between the germline ends. The CDR3 nucleotides are TGCGCCAGCAGCCAGTCGAATGAAGCTTTCTTT. The encoded protein is CASSQSNEAFF.

There are many counts of this clonotype. The gene calls are TRBV24-1 and TRBJ2-1; D is possibly TRBD1 or TRBD2 (5 bases each). Germline loops: CDR1 KGHDR, CDR2 SFDVKD. Trimming took off 3 bases at V and 9 bases at J, with 14 bases between the two ends. The CDR3 extends over 14 amino acids. This chain's CDR3 is CATSDDAGTVEQFF. The CDR3 DNA reads TGTGCCACCAGTGATGACGCAGGGACGGTTGAGCAGTTCTTC.

CDR3 bases: TGCGCCAGCAGCCAAGATCACAGACAGGGGTACACCGGGGAGCTGTTTTTT. Translation gives CASSQDHRQGYTGELFF. The chain recombines TRBV4-1 with TRBJ2-2; TRBD1 matches 8 bases. Unmatched junction bases numbered 6, after V lost 0 bases and J lost 3 bases. Germline-derived CDR1 and CDR2 are MGHRA and YSYEKL. This CDR3 is 17 amino acids long.

In its sample, this clonotype was seen many times. The chain links TRBV9 to TRBJ1-1; D call uncertain. This CDR3 comprises 12 residues. V was trimmed by 4 bases and J by 5 bases, leaving 9 bases between them. Germline CDR1 is SGDLS and CDR2 is YYNGEE. In DNA, the CDR3 is TGTGCCAGCAGCACCGGACGGACTGAAGCTTTCTTT. This codes for CASSTGRTEAFF.

This clonotype has just a few counts. The chain recombines TRBV6-5 with TRBJ2-1; 12 bases are a match to TRBD2. Trimming removed 4 bases from V and 9 bases from J; junction bases left unmatched: 13. This CDR3 has 17 residues. The germline gives CDR1 MNHEY, CDR2 SVGAGI. DNA for the CDR3: TGTGCCAGCAGTTCGTTACTAGCGGGGGGTACAAACTTTGAGCAGTTCTTC. It specifies CASSSLLAGGTNFEQFF.